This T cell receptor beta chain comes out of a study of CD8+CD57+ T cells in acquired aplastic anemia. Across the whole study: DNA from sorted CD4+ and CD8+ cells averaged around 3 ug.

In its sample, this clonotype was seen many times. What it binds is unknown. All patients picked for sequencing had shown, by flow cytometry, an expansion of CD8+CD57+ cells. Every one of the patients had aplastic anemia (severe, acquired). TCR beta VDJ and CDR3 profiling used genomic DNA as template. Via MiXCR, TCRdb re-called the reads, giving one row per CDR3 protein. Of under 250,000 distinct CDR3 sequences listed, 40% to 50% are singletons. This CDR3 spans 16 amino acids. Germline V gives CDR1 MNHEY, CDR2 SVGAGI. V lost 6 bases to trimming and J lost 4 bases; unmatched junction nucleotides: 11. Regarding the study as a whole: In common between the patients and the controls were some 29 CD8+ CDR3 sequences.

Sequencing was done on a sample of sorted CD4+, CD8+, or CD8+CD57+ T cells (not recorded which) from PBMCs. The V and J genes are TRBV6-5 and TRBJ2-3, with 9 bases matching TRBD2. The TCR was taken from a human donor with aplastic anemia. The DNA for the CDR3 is TGTGCCAGCAGGACCATTAGCGGGAGTGCGGCAGATACGCAGTATTTT. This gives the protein CASRTISGSAADTQYF.